Listed below are T cell receptor beta chains from one sample, sequenced in a study of T-cell memory formation after mild COVID-19. TCRdb processed the 5' RACE reads anew with MiXCR; each CDR3 protein has one entry. The sample holds 350,000 to 450,000 distinct CDR3 sequences; around 30% are singletons and the top ten take approximately 13%. The sample consisted of PBMCs or a T cell subset sorted from them (not recorded which). The receptor source for this set is an adult woman who had mild COVID-19 (a few samples of this study predate the infection). Cell type and time point are not known. Both conserved end residues are part of each CDR3. The D gene is left open where the match is weak. Some rows mark clone size as missing; the rest say once, few, many or name a class of expanded clone.

>TRBJ2-2|TRBV29-1|NA|few
CSVEEGLVRSGELFF
TGCAGCGTTGAAGAGGGGCTAGTAAGGAGCGGGGAGCTGTTTTTT
>TRBJ1-2|TRBV4-3|TRBD1|NA
CASSQDGTGEPNYGYTF
TGCGCCAGCAGCCAAGATGGGACAGGTGAACCTAACTATGGCTACACCTTC
>TRBJ2-4|TRBV6-1|NA|NA
CASSDSEANIQYF
TGTGCCAGCAGTGATTCGGAAGCAAACATTCAGTACTTC
>TRBJ2-3|TRBV2|TRBD2|NA
CASSEWSAGGSTDTQYF
TGTGCCAGCAGTGAATGGTCAGCGGGGGGTAGCACAGATACGCAGTATTTT
>TRBJ2-2|TRBV4-2|TRBD2|few
CASSQSLAGPNTGELFF
TGTGCCAGCAGCCAGTCCTTAGCGGGGCCCAACACCGGGGAGCTGTTTTTT
>TRBJ2-7|TRBV7-2|TRBD2|NA
CASSLEGLARGEQYF
TGTGCCAGCAGCCTCGAGGGACTAGCGAGAGGCGAGCAGTACTTC
>TRBJ2-7|TRBV12-3/TRBV12-4|NA|NA
CASSLASGGTYEQYF
TGTGCCAGCAGTTTAGCTAGTGGTGGCACCTACGAGCAGTACTTC
>TRBJ2-7|TRBV3-1|NA|NA
CASSQGLGRLGEQYF
TGTGCCAGCAGCCAAGGACTGGGACGGCTTGGCGAGCAGTACTTC
>TRBJ2-7|TRBV7-6|NA|NA
CASSTDREDEQYF
TGTGCCAGCAGCACAGACAGGGAGGACGAGCAGTACTTC
>TRBJ2-2|TRBV5-5|TRBD1|NA
CASSWSVQGAGELFF
TGTGCCAGCAGCTGGAGCGTACAGGGGGCCGGGGAGCTGTTTTTT
>TRBJ1-2|TRBV20-1|NA|NA
CSAKQDLAVSRNYGYTF
TGCAGTGCTAAACAGGATCTCGCAGTCTCTCGGAACTATGGCTACACCTTC
>TRBJ1-4|TRBV7-6|TRBD1|NA
CASSSGTVSNEKLFF
TGTGCCAGCAGCTCAGGGACAGTCTCCAATGAAAAACTGTTTTTT
>TRBJ2-5|TRBV9|NA|few
CASSVGPLRETQYF
TGTGCCAGCAGCGTAGGCCCGTTAAGAGAGACCCAGTACTTC
>TRBJ2-1|TRBV7-9|TRBD2|few
CASSPRASGQRSSYNEQFF
TGTGCCAGCAGCCCCCGGGCTAGCGGCCAAAGGAGCTCCTACAATGAGCAGTTCTTC
>TRBJ1-1|TRBV7-9|NA|NA
CASSSLMTGDTEAFF
TGTGCCAGCAGCTCTCTTATGACGGGCGACACTGAAGCTTTCTTT
>TRBJ2-5|TRBV7-8|NA|NA
CASSPGPETQYF
TGTGCCAGCAGCCCTGGACCGGAGACCCAGTACTTC
>TRBJ2-3|TRBV6-2/TRBV6-3|NA|NA
CASSRGGSGMNTQYF
TGTGCCAGCAGCCGAGGGGGGTCCGGGATGAATACGCAGTATTTT
>TRBJ1-2|TRBV5-1|NA|few
CASSFSGGSTRTGYTF
TGCGCCAGCAGCTTCTCCGGGGGCTCTACCAGGACGGGCTACACCTTC
>TRBJ2-3|TRBV5-1|NA|NA
CASRQRRGTDTQYF
TGCGCCAGCAGACAACGAAGAGGCACAGATACGCAGTATTTT
>TRBJ2-7|TRBV10-3|NA|NA
CAISDSGQRTYEQYF
TGTGCCATCAGCGACAGCGGGCAGAGAACCTACGAGCAGTACTTC
>TRBJ2-3|TRBV29-1|TRBD2|NA
CSVDEVGTSGNTQYF
TGCAGCGTTGATGAAGTGGGGACTAGCGGCAATACGCAGTATTTT
>TRBJ2-7|TRBV20-1|NA|NA
CSARDLSGPTYEQYF
TGCAGTGCTAGAGATCTTTCAGGTCCAACCTACGAGCAGTACTTC
>TRBJ2-7|TRBV7-2|TRBD1|NA
CASSLDRGTGEQYF
TGTGCCAGCAGCTTGGACAGGGGGACGGGCGAGCAGTACTTC
>TRBJ2-5|TRBV28|NA|NA
CAINRQIAQETQYF
TGTGCCATTAATAGACAGATCGCTCAAGAGACCCAGTACTTC
>TRBJ2-7|TRBV2|NA|NA
CASTTQGLYEQYF
TGTGCCAGCACTACCCAGGGGCTCTACGAGCAGTACTTC
>TRBJ2-1|TRBV24-1|TRBD2|few
CATSGVWREGQGNNEQFF
TGTGCCACCAGTGGGGTTTGGCGGGAGGGCCAAGGAAACAATGAGCAGTTCTTC
>TRBJ2-3|TRBV30|TRBD2|few
CAWRGLADSTDTQYF
TGTGCCTGGAGGGGACTAGCAGATAGCACAGATACGCAGTATTTT
>TRBJ2-1|TRBV7-8|NA|NA
CASSLVRGLDEQFF
TGTGCCAGCAGCTTAGTACGGGGTCTGGATGAGCAGTTCTTC
>TRBJ1-5|TRBV5-1|NA|few
CASSLEGHSNQPQHF
TGCGCCAGCAGCTTGGAGGGACACAGCAATCAGCCCCAGCATTTT
>TRBJ2-3|TRBV20-1|NA|NA
CSASDRETDTQYF
TGCAGTGCCTCGGACAGAGAGACAGATACGCAGTATTTT
>TRBJ2-3|TRBV11-2|NA|NA
CASSLDLARQYF
TGTGCCAGCAGCTTAGATCTAGCGAGGCAGTATTTT
>TRBJ1-2|TRBV7-2|NA|NA
CASSLGVLGNYGYTF
TGTGCCAGCAGCTTGGGGGTTCTGGGCAACTATGGATACACCTTC
>TRBJ2-7|TRBV7-9|NA|few
CASSTGLYEQYF
TGTGCCAGCAGCACGGGACTCTACGAGCAGTACTTC
>TRBJ2-1|TRBV20-1|NA|NA
CSARTPGLHNEQFF
TGCAGTGCTAGGACCCCTGGTTTACACAATGAGCAGTTCTTC
>TRBJ2-3|TRBV20-1|NA|few
CSARDGEGGPFTDTQYF
TGCAGTGCTAGAGATGGGGAGGGGGGGCCTTTCACAGATACGCAGTATTTT
>TRBJ1-2|TRBV3-1|NA|NA
CASSRTISGGYTF
TGTGCCAGCAGCAGGACAATTTCAGGCGGCTACACCTTC
>TRBJ2-3|TRBV20-1|NA|NA
CSATRGSTDTQYF
TGCAGTGCTACTCGCGGTTCAACAGATACGCAGTATTTT
>TRBJ2-5|TRBV12-3/TRBV12-4|TRBD2|NA
CASTLGGGETQYF
TGTGCCAGCACCCTCGGGGGGGGAGAGACCCAGTACTTC
>TRBJ2-3|TRBV4-1|NA|NA
CASSPQERVGTDTQYF
TGCGCCAGCAGCCCCCAGGAGCGGGTGGGCACAGATACGCAGTATTTT
>TRBJ2-1|TRBV29-1|NA|NA
CSAWDNEQFF
TGCAGCGCATGGGACAATGAGCAGTTCTTC
>TRBJ1-1|TRBV5-1|TRBD1|once
CASSGGDRGTEAFF
TGCGCCAGCAGCGGGGGGGACAGGGGCACTGAAGCTTTCTTT
>TRBJ1-2|TRBV5-5|NA|few
CASSFAGEYGYTF
TGTGCCAGCAGCTTTGCAGGGGAATATGGCTACACCTTC
>TRBJ2-7|TRBV3-1|NA|once
CASSQRYNEQYF
TGTGCCAGCAGCCAACGATACAATGAGCAGTACTTC
>TRBJ2-1|TRBV28|TRBD1|NA
CASSQGAYNEQFF
TGTGCCAGCAGCCAGGGGGCCTACAATGAGCAGTTCTTC
>TRBJ1-5|TRBV27|NA|few
CARNQPQHF
TGTGCCAGGAATCAGCCCCAGCATTTT
>TRBJ2-7|TRBV20-1|TRBD1|few
CSARDSQGVYEQYF
TGCAGTGCTAGAGATTCGCAGGGGGTTTACGAGCAGTACTTC
>TRBJ2-5|TRBV7-9|NA|NA
CASSLGGSQTQYF
TGTGCCAGCAGCTTAGGTGGCAGTCAGACCCAGTACTTC
>TRBJ1-1|TRBV7-9|TRBD1|NA
CASRSPLRDRDWNTEAFF
TGTGCCAGCAGGTCACCATTGAGGGACAGGGACTGGAACACTGAAGCTTTCTTT
>TRBJ1-1|TRBV6-5|TRBD1|NA
CASSYSSGQAVGTEAFF
TGTGCCAGCAGTTACTCGTCGGGACAGGCTGTGGGCACTGAAGCTTTCTTT
>TRBJ1-1|TRBV7-2|TRBD1|few
CASSPPGTGLAEAFF
TGTGCCAGCAGCCCCCCCGGGACAGGTTTGGCTGAAGCTTTCTTT
>TRBJ2-3|TRBV7-9|TRBD2|NA
CASSPRTSGGDTQYF
TGTGCCAGCAGCCCTAGGACTAGCGGGGGAGATACGCAGTATTTT